Sequencing of this T cell receptor beta chain was carried out in a study of T cells in Graves' hyperthyroidism and ophthalmopathy. As to this clonotype: No antigen is known for it.

Overall study results and limits: The model forecast ophthalmopathy, anticipating it by a median approximately 6.2 months before onset. Peripheral blood also featured most of the thyroid clonotypes expanded above 0.001.

RNA transcripts gave rise to amplified TCR beta CDR3 regions. The HTBI primer set was used in a first-round RT-PCR of the TCR CDR3. TCRdb ran MiXCR on the multiplex PCR reads and lists one entry per CDR3 protein. The data hold about 250,000 distinct CDR3 sequences, with 22% observed a single time. Germline-derived CDR1 and CDR2 are SGHDT and YYEEEE. The CDR3 runs 15 residues. The ends were cut back, 8 bases at V and 2 bases at J, with 19 bases in the middle. Uncontrolled infection, other autoimmune disease, pregnancy or lactation barred patients from enrollment. For the diagnoses, clinical symptoms, serum thyroxine and TRAb, thyroid ultrasound and orbital computed tomography were used.

The source material was blood. The chain employs TRBV5-6 and TRBJ1-1; possible D gene TRBD1, 5 bases. This receptor was identified in a man younger than 45 with Graves' ophthalmopathy. The CDR3 here is CASKEVGGSNTEAFF. Here the CDR3 DNA reads TGTGCCAGTAAGGAGGTTGGGGGATCAAACACTGAAGCTTTCTTT. Filled out from reference TRBV5-6 and TRBJ1-1, the complete variable domain reads DAGVTQSPTHLIKTRGQQVTLRCSPKSGHDTVSWYQQALGQGPQFIFQYYEEEERQRGNFPDRFSGHQFPNYSSELNVNALLLGDSALYLCASKEVGGSNTEAFFGQGTRLTVV.